This entry lists 18 T cell receptor beta chains sequenced from one sample in a study of OX40 agonist ivuxolimab in advanced cancers. Measured with immunoSEQ multiplex PCR; TCRdb has only the in-frame clones, and not every one. The sample lists tens of thousands of clones, about 88% occurring once. The source material was CD4+ or CD8+ T cells sorted from blood, sampled in a trial of the OX40 agonist ivuxolimab. The source is an adult with an advanced solid tumor such as melanoma, head and neck, liver or kidney cancer.

The genes are TRBV28 and TRBJ2-1; no clear D. Trimming cost V 10 bases and J 0 bases, with 16 bases left between them. This CDR3 region has 15 residues. The germline CDR1 and CDR2 sequences are MDHEN and SYDVKM. The CDR3 DNA reads as TGTGCCACCAGGCCAATTGATAGCTCCTACAATGAGCAGTTCTTC. Its translation: CATRPIDSSYNEQFF.

The chain uses TRBV7-8 and TRBJ1-4; TRBD1 matches 8 bases. This CDR3 spans 15 amino acids. V was clipped by 4 bases and J by 7 bases; unmatched bases: 8. Germline V gene sequence: CDR1 SGHVS, CDR2 FQNEAQ. CDR3 sequence reads: CASSSQTGTGEKLFF. For the CDR3, the DNA is TGTGCCAGCAGCTCCCAGACAGGGACAGGTGAAAAACTGTTTTTT.

V is TRBV5-6 and J is TRBJ1-4; D uncertain. Germline CDR1 SGHDT, CDR2 YYEEEE. Trimming shortened V by 2 bases and J by 5 bases, and 4 bases separated the two germline ends. The CDR3 covers 12 residues. This chain's CDR3 is CASSLPNEKLFF. In DNA, the CDR3 is TGTGCCAGCAGCTTACCGAATGAAAAACTGTTTTTT.

The V call is TRBV7-9, the J call TRBJ1-1; D call uncertain. The CDR3 is made up of 13 amino acids. From germline, CDR1 is SEHNR and CDR2 FQNEAQ (reference sequence). V lost 5 bases and J lost 2, with 9 bases in between. CDR3 sequence: CASSPITNTEAFF. CDR3 bases: TGTGCCAGCAGCCCAATAACTAACACTGAAGCTTTCTTT.

The chain is built from TRBV4-2 and TRBJ2-1; no clear D. Germline V lookup: CDR1 LGHNA, CDR2 YNFKEQ. The CDR3 runs 15 residues. V shed 4 bases and J shed 2 bases, with 12 bases lying between them. In DNA, the CDR3 is TGTGCCAGCAGCCTAAACTCTGCTACCTACAATGAGCAGTTCTTC. Its translation is CASSLNSATYNEQFF.

The CDR3 is CASSLELGGADTQYF. The CDR3 DNA is TGCGCCAGCAGCTTGGAGCTAGGGGGGGCAGATACGCAGTATTTT. The V gene is TRBV5-1, the J gene TRBJ2-3; D is perhaps TRBD2 (7 bases). Per germline, CDR1 SGHRS and CDR2 YFSETQ. This CDR3 comprises 15 residues. V was shortened by 0 bases and J by 4 bases, with 12 bases between the two germline ends.

The V gene is TRBV5-6, the J gene TRBJ1-4; D remains ambiguous. Germline V gene sequence: CDR1 SGHDT, CDR2 YYEEEE. CDR3 length: 17 amino acids. V gave up 1 base and J gave up 4 bases, with 17 bases separating them. The CDR3 bases are TGTGCCAGCAGCTTGTTTGGCTTCCCCGAGGGTAATGAAAAACTGTTTTTT. Its translation: CASSLFGFPEGNEKLFF.

In this sample, this clone turned up a few times. The chain combines TRBV30 with TRBJ1-1; tentative D call: TRBD1 (5 bases). Trimming removed 0 bases from V and 4 bases from J, with 12 bases in between. The CDR3 totals 14 residues. Germline-derived CDR1 and CDR2 are GTSNPN and SVGIG (reference sequence). DNA for the CDR3: TGTGCCTGGAGTGTATCAGGGACGGGCACTGAAGCTTTCTTT. This sequence encodes CAWSVSGTGTEAFF. Variable domain in full (rest from reference TRBV30 and TRBJ1-1): SQTIHQWPATLVQPVGSPLSLECTVEGTSNPNLYWYRQAAGRGLQLLFYSVGIGQISSEVPQNLSASRPQDRQFILSSKKLLLSDSGFYLCAWSVSGTGTEAFFGQGTRLTVV.

This rearrangement joins TRBV5-5 to TRBJ2-6, with D hard to call. This CDR3 is built from 15 residues. Deletions cut 0 bases from V and 0 bases from J, with 4 bases between. Germline CDR1 SGHKS, CDR2 YYEKEE (reference sequence). The CDR3 loop is CASSLDSSGANVLTF. The CDR3 DNA sequence: TGTGCCAGCAGCTTGGATTCCTCTGGGGCCAACGTCCTGACTTTC. Drawing the rest from reference TRBV5-5 and TRBJ2-6, the complete variable domain is DAGVTQSPTHLIKTRGQQVTLRCSPISGHKSVSWYQQVLGQGPQFIFQYYEKEERGRGNFPDRFSARQFPNYSSELNVNALLLGDSALYLCASSLDSSGANVLTFGAGSRLTVL.

CDR3 bases: TGCGCCAGCAGCCAAGACCTCGTTAGCGGGGGAGTATCCAATGAGCAGTTCTTC. This translates into CASSQDLVSGGVSNEQFF. The rearrangement uses TRBV4-3 and TRBJ2-1, with 9 bases fitting TRBD2. The CDR3 loop spans 18 amino acids. The V and J ends lost 0 bases and 6 bases, in that order; junction bases with no gene match: 12. The germline CDR1 and CDR2 sequences are LGHNA and YSLEER.

This clone was found once. The chain carries TRBV5-5 and TRBJ2-1, with 10 bases aligning to TRBD2. J lost 7 bases, V lost 5 bases, and 6 bases had no gene match. The germline V gene encodes CDR1 SGHKS and CDR2 YYEKEE (reference sequence). The CDR3 consists of 14 residues. The CDR3, as DNA: TGTGCCAGCAGTTCTAGCGGGAGCAGGAATGAGCAGTTCTTC. It codes for CASSSSGSRNEQFF. Full variable domain (rest looked up from reference TRBV5-5 and TRBJ2-1): DAGVTQSPTHLIKTRGQQVTLRCSPISGHKSVSWYQQVLGQGPQFIFQYYEKEERGRGNFPDRFSARQFPNYSSELNVNALLLGDSALYLCASSSSGSRNEQFFGPGTRLTVL.

The chain recombines TRBV30 with TRBJ1-3; D unclear. Trimming left V 1 base short and J 3 bases short, with 7 bases between. The CDR3 sequence is 13 residues long. CDR1 is GTSNPN and CDR2 is SVGIG in the germline V gene (reference sequence). CDR3 residues: CAWSALNGNTIYF. Written as DNA, the CDR3 is TGTGCCTGGAGTGCCTTAAATGGAAACACCATATATTTT.

The chain recombines TRBV28 with TRBJ1-1, with 12 bases matching TRBD1. The CDR3 loop spans 16 amino acids. CDR1 is MDHEN, CDR2 SYDVKM, per germline. Trimming at V came to 3 bases and at J to 3 bases, leaving 5 bases not matched to a gene. CDR3 in amino acids: CASSLGQGARYTEAFF. Written as DNA, the CDR3 is TGTGCCAGCAGTTTGGGACAGGGGGCGCGGTACACTGAAGCTTTCTTT.

The V call is TRBV5-5, the J call TRBJ2-5; a possible D gene is TRBD1 (5 bases). Germline V gene sequence: CDR1 SGHKS, CDR2 YYEKEE (reference sequence). This CDR3 has 14 residues. V was shortened by 4 bases and J by 3 bases, with 13 bases between the two germline ends. This CDR3 reads CASSQGVGKETQYF. In DNA form, the CDR3 reads TGTGCCAGCAGCCAGGGTGTAGGGAAAGAGACCCAGTACTTC.

The chain joins TRBV19 to TRBJ1-2; possibly TRBD1 for D (5 bases). The CDR3 contains 12 residues. The V and J ends lost 6 bases and 8 bases respectively, with 13 bases between them. CDR1 and CDR2 from the germline V gene are LNHDA and SQIVND (reference sequence). DNA for the CDR3: TGTGCCAGTAGCATCGGGACGACGGGCTACACCTTC. This translates into CASSIGTTGYTF.

The CDR3 region has the DNA TGTGCCAGCAGCTTAACCGACAGGGGCTATGGCTACACCTTC. Protein product: CASSLTDRGYGYTF. This sequence joins TRBV7-2 and TRBJ1-2, with TRBD1 matching 8 bases. The CDR3 has 14 residues. The germline V gene encodes CDR1 SGHTA and CDR2 FQGNSA. Unmatched junction bases numbered 3, after V lost 2 bases and J lost 4 bases.

The CDR3 nucleotides read TGTGCCAGCAGCCCCCAGGGAAGGAGGACTGAAGCTTTCTTT. Amino acids: CASSPQGRRTEAFF. The chain employs TRBV7-2 and TRBJ1-1; D is possibly TRBD1 (5 bases). Trimming removed 5 bases from V and 5 bases from J, with 15 bases in between. The CDR3 loop spans 14 amino acids. Germline-derived CDR1 and CDR2 are SGHTA and FQGNSA.

V is TRBV7-8 and J is TRBJ2-7; 8 bases are shared with TRBD2. V dropped 5 bases and J dropped 1; count of bases not matched to a gene: 4. The CDR3 extends over 14 amino acids. From germline, CDR1 is SGHVS and CDR2 FQNEAQ. The CDR3 loop reads CASSILAGSYEQYF. The CDR3 DNA reads as TGTGCCAGCAGCATCTTAGCGGGGTCCTACGAGCAGTACTTC. Using reference TRBV7-8 and TRBJ2-7 for the parts outside the CDR3, the full variable domain is GAGVSQSPRYKVAKRGQDVALRCDPISGHVSLFWYQQALGQGPEFLTYFQNEAQLDKSGLPSDRFFAERPEGSVSTLKIQRTQQEDSAVYLCASSILAGSYEQYFGPGTRLTVT.